This T cell receptor beta chain originates from a study of regulatory T cells in long-lasting Graves disease. General study points: Persistent disease showed a preference for TRBV28, TRBJ1-2 and TRBJ2-5.

Arm-PCR with iRepertoire HTBI primers amplified the CDR3 regions for these TCR beta libraries. From the multiplex PCR reads, TCRdb called clonotypes with MiXCR, one entry per CDR3 protein. Here the sample spans hundreds of thousands of distinct CDR3 sequences, about a sixth being singletons. Time point reported: newly diagnosed GD, antithyroid drugs for less than 3 months. Extracted RNA from PBMCs served as the source of the TCR library. Points on this clonotype: What it recognizes is unknown.

CDR3 length: 15 residues. The germline V gene has CDR1 MNHEY and CDR2 SVGEGT. The V and J ends lost 4 bases and 7 bases respectively, with 19 bases between them. These data were likewise used in another study, on T cells in Graves' hyperthyroidism and ophthalmopathy.

The chain combines TRBV6-2 or TRBV6-3 with TRBJ2-5; D possibly matches TRBD1 or TRBD2 (7 bases each). The receptor was derived from a man aged 40-55 years with Graves disease. Sequencing used peripheral blood mononuclear cells (PBMCs), obtained at new diagnosis, from a patient treated with antithyroid drugs. The CDR3 reads CASSFGLGGRGTQYF. In DNA, the CDR3 is TGTGCCAGCAGTTTTGGACTAGGGGGCCGGGGGACCCAGTACTTC.